The 13 T cell receptor beta chains below come from one sample, sequenced in a study of T cell responses to AZD1222 COVID-19 vaccine. TCRdb's table, derived via immunoSEQ multiplex PCR, lists solely in-frame clones and lacks some. The table lists 120,000 or so clones, 70% to 90% of them singletons. The source was peripheral blood, collected on day 0 of AZD1222 vaccination. The receptor source for this set is an adult in good health.

The chain is built from TRBV6-5 and TRBJ2-5; D possibly corresponds to TRBD1 (5 bases). The V end was cut by 3 bases, the J end by 2 bases, with 16 bases between. The germline gives CDR1 MNHEY, CDR2 SVGAGI. This CDR3 region has 16 residues. The CDR3 DNA is TGTGCCAGCAGTTATCAGCCGACAGCGCTACAAGAGACCCAGTACTTC. It yields the protein CASSYQPTALQETQYF.

This chain links TRBV5-1 with TRBJ2-7; 7 bases are shared with TRBD1. The CDR3 sequence is 14 residues long. Germline assignment: CDR1 SGHRS and CDR2 YFSETQ. J was trimmed by 3 bases and V by 4 bases; bases with no gene match: 7. As DNA, the CDR3 is TGCGCCAGCAGCAATGGACAGGCGATCTACGAGCAGTACTTC. This translates into CASSNGQAIYEQYF.

This clone was recorded only once. The gene calls are TRBV6-5 and TRBJ1-5; D perhaps matches TRBD1 (5 bases). CDR3 length: 14 amino acids. Germline CDR1 MNHEY, CDR2 SVGAGI. Deletions cut 1 base from V and 4 bases from J, with 8 bases between. DNA for the CDR3: TGTGCCAGCAGTTACTTGGAGGGGAATCAGCCCCAGCATTTT. Protein: CASSYLEGNQPQHF.

The chain recombines TRBV7-2 with TRBJ2-7, with 7 bases lining up with TRBD2. The CDR3 spans 14 residues. V was pared by 8 bases and J by 3 bases, with 10 bases of the junction left unmatched. The germline CDR1 and CDR2 sequences are SGHTA and FQGNSA. The CDR3 region is CASGRGSGNYEQYF. CDR3 DNA sequence: TGTGCCAGCGGGAGGGGCAGCGGAAACTACGAGCAGTACTTC.

This rearrangement joins TRBV6-2 or TRBV6-3 to TRBJ2-1; 9 bases are a match to TRBD2. V shed 2 bases and J 6 bases; nucleotides not matched to a gene: 5. CDR1 is MNHEY and CDR2 is SVGEGT in the germline V gene. The length of the CDR3 is 15 residues. The CDR3 sequence is CASSYPIAGANEQFF. The CDR3 coding sequence is TGTGCCAGCAGTTACCCCATAGCGGGAGCCAATGAGCAGTTCTTC.

The CDR3 bases are TGTGCCAGCAGTTTAATTTTCACCGGGGAGCTGTTTTTT. Its translation: CASSLIFTGELFF. The chain joins TRBV27 to TRBJ2-2; D unresolved. Trimming took off 2 bases at V and 4 bases at J, with 5 bases between the two ends. There are 13 residues in the CDR3. CDR1 MNHEY and CDR2 SMNVEV come from the germline V gene (reference sequence).

CDR3 nucleotides: TGCGCCAGCAGCTTCGTTCCGGGGCACACAGATACGCAGTATTTT. Translated: CASSFVPGHTDTQYF. The chain combines TRBV5-1 with TRBJ2-3; D is perhaps TRBD1 or TRBD2 (5 bases each). Germline V CDR1 and CDR2: SGHRS, YFSETQ. V lost 2 bases and J 2 bases, leaving 12 bases between the germline ends. The CDR3 has 15 residues.

The rearrangement joins TRBV2 to TRBJ2-7; D uncertain. The CDR3 runs 15 residues. Germline CDR1 SNHLY, CDR2 FYNNEI. The germline V and J ends were trimmed by 6 bases and 0 bases, with 15 bases remaining between them. As DNA, the CDR3 is TGTGCCAGCAGGGAGTGGTCTTTAAGCTCCTACGAGCAGTACTTC. The encoded protein is CASREWSLSSYEQYF.

This chain uses TRBV10-3 with TRBJ1-2; 8 bases are a match to TRBD1. This CDR3 spans 17 amino acids. CDR1 ENHRY and CDR2 SYGVKD come from the germline V gene. The ends lost 9 bases at V and 3 bases at J; junction bases unmatched: 18. The CDR3 nucleotides are TGTGCCATACCTCTGCTAAACCAGGGGGCTATATACTATGGCTACACCTTC. Protein sequence: CAIPLLNQGAIYYGYTF.

The rearrangement joins TRBV29-1 to TRBJ2-2; D might be TRBD2 (7 bases). Trimming took off 3 bases at V and 4 bases at J, with 21 bases between the two ends. Germline-derived CDR1 and CDR2 are SQVTM and ANQGSEA. This CDR3 has 17 amino acids. The CDR3 here is CSVEVDIRGAATGELFF. The CDR3 region has the DNA TGCAGCGTTGAGGTTGATATTCGGGGGGCGGCCACCGGGGAGCTGTTTTTT.

The chain joins TRBV5-1 to TRBJ2-5, with TRBD1 as a possible D gene (5 bases). This CDR3 region has 14 residues. Germline CDR1 SGHRS, CDR2 YFSETQ. Trimming left V 0 bases short and J 5 bases short, with 11 bases between. The CDR3 sequence is CASSLDRTVETQYF. Written as DNA, the CDR3 is TGCGCCAGCAGCTTGGACAGGACCGTCGAGACCCAGTACTTC.

V and J are TRBV6-1 and TRBJ1-2; D gene uncertain. The V gene's germline CDR1 is MNHNS and CDR2 SASEGT. The V and J ends lost 5 bases and 4 bases respectively, with 8 bases between them. The CDR3 is made up of 12 amino acids. CDR3 loop: CASSNSSYGYTF. CDR3 DNA sequence: TGTGCCAGCAGTAACAGCTCCTATGGCTACACCTTC.

The chain uses TRBV7-2 and TRBJ1-3; D is uncertain. The V end was cut by 5 bases, the J end by 9 bases, with 17 bases between. The germline CDR1 and CDR2 sequences are SGHTA and FQGNSA. The CDR3 is 14 amino acids. In nucleotides, the CDR3 is TGTGCCAGCAGCCTGGGCCAGATTAAGGGCACCATATATTTT. It translates to CASSLGQIKGTIYF.